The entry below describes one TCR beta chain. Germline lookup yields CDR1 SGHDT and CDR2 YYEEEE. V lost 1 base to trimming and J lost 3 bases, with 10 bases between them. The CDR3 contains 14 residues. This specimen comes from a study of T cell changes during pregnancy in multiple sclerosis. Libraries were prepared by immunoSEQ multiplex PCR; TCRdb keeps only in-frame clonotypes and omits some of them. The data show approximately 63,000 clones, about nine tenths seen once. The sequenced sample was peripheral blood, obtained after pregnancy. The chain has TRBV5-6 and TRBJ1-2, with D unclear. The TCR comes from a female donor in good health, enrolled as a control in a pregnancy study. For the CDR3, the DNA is TGTGCCAGCAGCTTGATCGGGTTAGACTATGGCTACACCTTC. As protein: CASSLIGLDYGYTF.